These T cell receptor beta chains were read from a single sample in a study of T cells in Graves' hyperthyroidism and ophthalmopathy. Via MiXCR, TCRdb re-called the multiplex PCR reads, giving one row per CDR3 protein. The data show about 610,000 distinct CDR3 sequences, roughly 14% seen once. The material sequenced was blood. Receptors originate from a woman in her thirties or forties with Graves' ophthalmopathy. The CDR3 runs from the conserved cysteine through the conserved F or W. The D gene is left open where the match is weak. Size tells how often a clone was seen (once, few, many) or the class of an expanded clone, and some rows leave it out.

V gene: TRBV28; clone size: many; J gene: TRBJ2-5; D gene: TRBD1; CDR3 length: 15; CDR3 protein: CASSSGGRTFGTQYF; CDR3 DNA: TGTGCCAGCAGTTCAGGGGGCAGGACCTTCGGGACCCAGTACTTC
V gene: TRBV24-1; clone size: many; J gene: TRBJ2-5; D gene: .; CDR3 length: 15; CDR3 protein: CATSEYRDRGETQYF; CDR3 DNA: TGTGCCACCAGTGAATATCGGGACCGTGGAGAGACCCAGTACTTC
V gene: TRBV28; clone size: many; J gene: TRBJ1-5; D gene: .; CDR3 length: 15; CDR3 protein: CASSSGTEGIQPQHF; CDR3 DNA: TGTGCCAGCAGTTCCGGGACGGAGGGGATTCAGCCCCAGCATTTT
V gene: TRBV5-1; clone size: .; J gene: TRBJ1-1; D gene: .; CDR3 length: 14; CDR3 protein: CASSVDTRESQAFF; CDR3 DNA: TGCGCCAGCAGCGTTGATACACGGGAGTCCCAAGCTTTCTTT
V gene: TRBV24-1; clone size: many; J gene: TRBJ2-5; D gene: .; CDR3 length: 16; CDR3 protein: CATSDGRGPTGETQYF; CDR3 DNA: TGTGCCACCAGTGACGGGCGGGGACCCACCGGGGAGACCCAGTACTTC
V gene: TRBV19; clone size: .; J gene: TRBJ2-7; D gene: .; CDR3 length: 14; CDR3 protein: CASSIAGAPYEQYF; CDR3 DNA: TGTGCCAGTAGTATTGCGGGGGCTCCCTACGAGCAGTACTTC
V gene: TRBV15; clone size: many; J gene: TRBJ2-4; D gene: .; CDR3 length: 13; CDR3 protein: CATSVGLENIQYF; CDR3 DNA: TGTGCCACCAGCGTGGGACTTGAAAACATTCAGTACTTC
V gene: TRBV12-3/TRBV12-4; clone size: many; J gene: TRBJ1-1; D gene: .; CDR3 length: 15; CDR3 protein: CASISNRDKNTEAFF; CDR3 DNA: TGTGCCAGCATCTCTAACCGGGACAAGAACACTGAAGCTTTCTTT
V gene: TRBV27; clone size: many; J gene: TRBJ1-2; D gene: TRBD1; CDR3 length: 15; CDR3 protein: CASSFGQGIGYGYTF; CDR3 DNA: TGTGCCAGCAGTTTCGGACAGGGGATCGGCTATGGCTACACCTTC
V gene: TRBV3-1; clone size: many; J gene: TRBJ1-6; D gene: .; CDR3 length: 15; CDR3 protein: CASSLSGPPASPLHF; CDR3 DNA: TGTGCCAGCAGCCTTTCCGGGCCCCCAGCCTCACCCCTCCACTTT
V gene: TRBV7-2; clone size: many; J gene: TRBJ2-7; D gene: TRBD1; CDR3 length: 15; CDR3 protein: CASSLVGTGGYEQYF; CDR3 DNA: TGTGCCAGCAGCTTAGTGGGGACAGGGGGGTACGAGCAGTACTTC
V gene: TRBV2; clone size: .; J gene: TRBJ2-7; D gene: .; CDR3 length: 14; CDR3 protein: CASRAGHLSYEQYF; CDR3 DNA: TGTGCCAGCAGAGCGGGACACCTCTCCTACGAGCAGTACTTC
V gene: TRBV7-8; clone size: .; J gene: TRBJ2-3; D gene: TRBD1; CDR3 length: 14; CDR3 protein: CASSTKYRGDTQYF; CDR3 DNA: TGTGCCAGCAGCACCAAATACAGGGGTGATACGCAGTATTTT
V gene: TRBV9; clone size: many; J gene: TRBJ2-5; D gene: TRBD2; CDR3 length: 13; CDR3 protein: CASSVDLAGAQYF; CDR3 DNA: TGTGCCAGCAGCGTAGATCTAGCGGGAGCCCAGTACTTC
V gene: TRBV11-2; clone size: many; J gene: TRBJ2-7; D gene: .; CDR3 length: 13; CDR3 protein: CASSLVLAGEQYF; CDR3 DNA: TGTGCCAGCAGTTTAGTTCTAGCAGGCGAGCAGTACTTC
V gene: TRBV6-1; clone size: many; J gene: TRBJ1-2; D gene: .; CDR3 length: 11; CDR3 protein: CASSEWDGYTF; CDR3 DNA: TGTGCCAGCAGTGAATGGGACGGCTACACCTTC
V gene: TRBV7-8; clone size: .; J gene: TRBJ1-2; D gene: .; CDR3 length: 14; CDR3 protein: CASSLTRDDYGYTF; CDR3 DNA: TGTGCCAGCAGCTTAACCCGGGACGACTATGGCTACACCTTC
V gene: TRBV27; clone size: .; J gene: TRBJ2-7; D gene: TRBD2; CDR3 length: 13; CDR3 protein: CASRASGPYEQYF; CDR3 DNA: TGTGCCAGCAGAGCTAGCGGCCCCTACGAGCAGTACTTC
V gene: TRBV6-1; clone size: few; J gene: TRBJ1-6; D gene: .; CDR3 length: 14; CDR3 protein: CASSLGSWYSPLHF; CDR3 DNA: TGTGCCAGCAGCCTAGGGTCTTGGTATTCACCCCTCCACTTT
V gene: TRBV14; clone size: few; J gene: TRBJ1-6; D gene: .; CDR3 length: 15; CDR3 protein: CASSLTEPVNSPLHF; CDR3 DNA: TGTGCCAGCAGCCTTACAGAGCCCGTGAATTCACCCCTCCACTTT
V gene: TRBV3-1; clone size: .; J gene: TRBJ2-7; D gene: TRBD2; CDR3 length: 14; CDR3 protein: CASSLAGNAYEQYF; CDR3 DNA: TGTGCCAGCAGCCTAGCGGGAAACGCATACGAGCAGTACTTC
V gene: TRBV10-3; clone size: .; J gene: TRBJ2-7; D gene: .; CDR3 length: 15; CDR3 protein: CAISESNTGSYEQYF; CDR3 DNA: TGTGCCATCAGTGAGTCGAATACTGGGTCCTACGAGCAGTACTTC
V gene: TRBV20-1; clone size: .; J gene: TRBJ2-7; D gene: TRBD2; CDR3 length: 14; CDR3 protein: CSASGLAGGYEQYF; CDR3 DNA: TGCAGTGCTAGCGGACTAGCGGGAGGGTACGAGCAGTACTTC
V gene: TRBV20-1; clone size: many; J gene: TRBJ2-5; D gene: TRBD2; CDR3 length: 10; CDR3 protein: CGCSRDYTYF; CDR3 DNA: TGCGGTTGTTCCCGGGACTACACGTACTTC
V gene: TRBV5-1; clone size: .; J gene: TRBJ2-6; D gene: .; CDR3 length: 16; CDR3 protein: CASSRGLVTGANVLTF; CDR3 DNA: TGCGCCAGCAGCCGAGGTTTAGTAACCGGGGCCAACGTCCTGACTTTC
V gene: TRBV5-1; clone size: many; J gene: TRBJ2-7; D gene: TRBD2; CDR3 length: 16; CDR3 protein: CASTMGLAGRIYEQYF; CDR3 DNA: TGCGCCAGCACTATGGGACTAGCGGGCAGGATCTACGAGCAGTACTTC
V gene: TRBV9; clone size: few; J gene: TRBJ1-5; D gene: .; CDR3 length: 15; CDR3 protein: CASSVGGDKNQPQHF; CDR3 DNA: TGTGCCAGCAGCGTAGGAGGGGACAAGAATCAGCCCCAGCATTTT
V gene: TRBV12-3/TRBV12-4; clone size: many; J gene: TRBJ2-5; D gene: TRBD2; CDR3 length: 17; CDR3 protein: CASSSWTSGSMEETQYF; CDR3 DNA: TGTGCCAGCAGTTCTTGGACTAGCGGGAGTATGGAAGAGACCCAGTACTTC
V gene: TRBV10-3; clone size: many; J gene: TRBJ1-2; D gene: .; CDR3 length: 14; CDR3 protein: CAGSEGSANYGYTF; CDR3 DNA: TGTGCCGGTTCGGAGGGGTCGGCTAACTATGGCTACACCTTC
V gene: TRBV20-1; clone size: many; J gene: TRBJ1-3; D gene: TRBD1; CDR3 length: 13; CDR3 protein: CSARRTGGNTIYF; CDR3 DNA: TGCAGTGCCCGCAGGACAGGAGGAAACACCATATATTTT
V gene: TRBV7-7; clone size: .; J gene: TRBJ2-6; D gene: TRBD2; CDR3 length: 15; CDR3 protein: CASSPGGVGANVLTF; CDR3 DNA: TGTGCTAGCAGCCCTGGGGGGGTCGGGGCCAACGTCCTGACTTTC
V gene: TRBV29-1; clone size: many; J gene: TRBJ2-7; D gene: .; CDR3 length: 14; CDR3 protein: CSVSPTGDSYEQYF; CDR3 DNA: TGCAGCGTTTCACCGACAGGAGACTCCTACGAGCAGTACTTC
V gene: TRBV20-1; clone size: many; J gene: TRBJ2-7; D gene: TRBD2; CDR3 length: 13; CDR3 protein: CSAPPAGGYEQYF; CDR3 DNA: TGCAGTGCTCCCCCAGCGGGAGGGTACGAGCAGTACTTC
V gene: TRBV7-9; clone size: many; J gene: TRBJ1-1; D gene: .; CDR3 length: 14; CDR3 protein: CASSLGAENTEAFF; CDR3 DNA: TGTGCCAGCAGTTTAGGGGCAGAGAACACTGAAGCTTTCTTT
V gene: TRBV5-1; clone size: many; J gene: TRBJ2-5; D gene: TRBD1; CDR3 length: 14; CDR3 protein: CASSTGARGETQYF; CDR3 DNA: TGCGCCAGCAGCACAGGGGCGCGAGGGGAGACCCAGTACTTC
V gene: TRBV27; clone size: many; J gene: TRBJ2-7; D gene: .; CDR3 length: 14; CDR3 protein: CASIPVDSTYEQYF; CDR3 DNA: TGTGCCAGCATCCCAGTTGACAGCACCTACGAGCAGTACTTC
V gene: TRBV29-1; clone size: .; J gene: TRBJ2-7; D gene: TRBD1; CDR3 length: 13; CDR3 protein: CSVKTGRSYEQYF; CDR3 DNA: TGCAGCGTTAAGACAGGGCGTTCCTACGAGCAGTACTTC
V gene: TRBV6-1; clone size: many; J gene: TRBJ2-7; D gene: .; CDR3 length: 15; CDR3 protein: CASSDGAGSSYEQYF; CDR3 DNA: TGTGCCAGCAGTGACGGGGCGGGATCCTCCTACGAGCAGTACTTC
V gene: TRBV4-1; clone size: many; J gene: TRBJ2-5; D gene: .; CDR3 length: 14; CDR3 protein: CASSQFLRDETQYF; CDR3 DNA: TGCGCCAGCAGCCAATTTCTCCGGGACGAGACCCAGTACTTC
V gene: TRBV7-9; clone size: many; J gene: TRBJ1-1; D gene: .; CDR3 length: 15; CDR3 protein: CASSPPRGLNTEAFF; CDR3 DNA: TGTGCCAGCAGCCCCCCACGCGGGTTGAACACTGAAGCTTTCTTT
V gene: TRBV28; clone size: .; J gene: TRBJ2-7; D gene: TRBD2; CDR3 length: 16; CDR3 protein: CASSFGTSGGLYEQYF; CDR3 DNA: TGTGCCAGCAGTTTTGGTACTAGCGGGGGTTTATATGAGCAGTACTTC
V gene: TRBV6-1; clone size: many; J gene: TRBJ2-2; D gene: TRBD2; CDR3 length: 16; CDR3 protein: CASRPRLAGDTGELFF; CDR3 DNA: TGTGCCAGCAGACCCAGACTAGCGGGGGACACCGGGGAGCTGTTTTTT
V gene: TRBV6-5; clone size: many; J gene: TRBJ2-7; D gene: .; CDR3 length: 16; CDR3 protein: CASTPYGGDPAYEQYF; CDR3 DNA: TGTGCCAGCACCCCATATGGAGGGGATCCCGCCTACGAGCAGTACTTC
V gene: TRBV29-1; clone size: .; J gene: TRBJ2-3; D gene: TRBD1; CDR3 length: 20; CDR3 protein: CSVEGSPDRDSGYSTDTQYF; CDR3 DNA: TGCAGCGTTGAAGGCAGTCCGGACAGGGATAGCGGCTATAGCACAGATACGCAGTATTTT
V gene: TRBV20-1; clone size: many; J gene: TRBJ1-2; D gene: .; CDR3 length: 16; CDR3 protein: CSASTFQGSPNYGYTF; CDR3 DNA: TGCAGTGCTTCCACTTTTCAGGGGAGCCCTAACTATGGCTACACCTTC
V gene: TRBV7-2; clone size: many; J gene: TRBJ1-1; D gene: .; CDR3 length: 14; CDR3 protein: CASSFASGFTEAFF; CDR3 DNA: TGTGCCAGCAGCTTTGCCTCAGGGTTCACTGAAGCTTTCTTT
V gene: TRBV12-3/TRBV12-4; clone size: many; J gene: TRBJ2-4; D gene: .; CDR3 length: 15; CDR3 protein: CASSPRHNDRNIQYF; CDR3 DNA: TGTGCCAGCAGCCCCCGACACAATGATCGCAACATTCAGTACTTC
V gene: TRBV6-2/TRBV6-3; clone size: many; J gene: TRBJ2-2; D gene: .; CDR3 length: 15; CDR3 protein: CASSYSRDSTGELFF; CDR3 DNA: TGTGCCAGCAGTTACTCCCGGGACTCGACCGGGGAGCTGTTTTTT
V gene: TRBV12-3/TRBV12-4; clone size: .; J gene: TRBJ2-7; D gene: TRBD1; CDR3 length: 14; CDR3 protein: CASSLRTGVFEQYF; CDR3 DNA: TGTGCCAGCAGTCTTAGGACAGGGGTTTTCGAGCAGTACTTC
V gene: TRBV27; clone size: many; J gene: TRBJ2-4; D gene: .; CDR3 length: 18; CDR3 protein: CASSSSPGHGGFKNIQYF; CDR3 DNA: TGTGCCAGCAGTTCTTCTCCCGGACACGGCGGATTCAAAAACATTCAGTACTTC
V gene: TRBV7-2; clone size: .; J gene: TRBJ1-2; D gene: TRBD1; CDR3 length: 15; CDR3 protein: CASSEPDRANYGYTF; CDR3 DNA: TGTGCCAGCAGCGAGCCGGACAGGGCAAACTATGGCTACACCTTC
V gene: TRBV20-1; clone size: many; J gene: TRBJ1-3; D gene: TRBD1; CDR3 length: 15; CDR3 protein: CSASPGQGFGNTIYF; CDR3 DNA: TGCAGTGCAAGCCCGGGACAGGGGTTCGGAAACACCATATATTTT
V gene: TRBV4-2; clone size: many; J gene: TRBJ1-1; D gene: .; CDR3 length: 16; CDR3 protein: CASSQVGDWTNTEAFF; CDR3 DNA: TGTGCCAGCAGCCAAGTGGGGGATTGGACGAACACTGAAGCTTTCTTT
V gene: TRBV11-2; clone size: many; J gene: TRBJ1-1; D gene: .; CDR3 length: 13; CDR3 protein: CASSQQGVSEAFF; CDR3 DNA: TGTGCCAGCAGCCAACAGGGTGTTTCTGAAGCTTTCTTT
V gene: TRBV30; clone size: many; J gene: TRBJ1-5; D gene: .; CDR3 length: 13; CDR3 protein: CAWSVSGDQPQHF; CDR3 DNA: TGTGCCTGGAGTGTGAGCGGGGATCAGCCCCAGCATTTT
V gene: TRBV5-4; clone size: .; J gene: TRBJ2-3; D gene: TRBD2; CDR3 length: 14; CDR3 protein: CASSLGTITDTQYF; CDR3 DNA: TGTGCCAGTTCCCTGGGGACTATCACAGATACGCAGTATTTT
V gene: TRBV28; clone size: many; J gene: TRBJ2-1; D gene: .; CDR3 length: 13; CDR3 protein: CASTKGGIHEQFF; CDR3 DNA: TGTGCCAGCACCAAAGGAGGGATCCATGAGCAGTTCTTC